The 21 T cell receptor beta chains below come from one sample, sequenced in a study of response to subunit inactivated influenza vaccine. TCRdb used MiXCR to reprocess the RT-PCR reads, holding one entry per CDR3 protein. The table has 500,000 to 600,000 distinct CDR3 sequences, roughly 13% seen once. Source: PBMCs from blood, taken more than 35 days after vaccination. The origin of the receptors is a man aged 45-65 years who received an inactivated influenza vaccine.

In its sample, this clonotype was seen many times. DNA for the CDR3: TGTGCCAGCAGCTTAGATCAAGTCAGGGGCGAGCAGTACTTC. Translating it yields CASSLDQVRGEQYF. V usage is TRBV11-2 and J usage is TRBJ2-7; possibly TRBD1 for D (6 bases). V dropped 0 bases and J dropped 6 bases, with 12 bases sitting between them. In germline, CDR1 is SGHAT, CDR2 FQNNGV. CDR3 length: 14 residues.

The chain's CDR3 is CASSLISGRAGYEQYF. Written as DNA, the CDR3 is TGCGCCAGCAGCTTGATTAGCGGGAGGGCCGGGTACGAGCAGTACTTC. The chain recombines TRBV5-1 with TRBJ2-7; 11 bases map to TRBD2. V was pared by 1 base and J by 4 bases, with 7 bases of the junction left unmatched. The germline CDR1 and CDR2 sequences are SGHRS and YFSETQ. The length of the CDR3 is 16 residues.

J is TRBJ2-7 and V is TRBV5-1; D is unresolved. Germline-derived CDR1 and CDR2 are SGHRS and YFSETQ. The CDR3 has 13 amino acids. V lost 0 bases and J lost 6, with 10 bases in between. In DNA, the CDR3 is TGCGCCAGCAGCTTGGACCTAGGTCTCGAGCAGTACTTC. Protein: CASSLDLGLEQYF.

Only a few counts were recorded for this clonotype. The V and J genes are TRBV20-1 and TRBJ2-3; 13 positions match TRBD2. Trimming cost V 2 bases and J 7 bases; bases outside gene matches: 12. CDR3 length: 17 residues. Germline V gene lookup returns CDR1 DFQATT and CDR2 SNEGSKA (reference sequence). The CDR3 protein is CSARTRLAGGPRNTQYF. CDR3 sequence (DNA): TGCAGTGCTAGAACCCGACTAGCGGGGGGACCCCGGAATACGCAGTATTTT.

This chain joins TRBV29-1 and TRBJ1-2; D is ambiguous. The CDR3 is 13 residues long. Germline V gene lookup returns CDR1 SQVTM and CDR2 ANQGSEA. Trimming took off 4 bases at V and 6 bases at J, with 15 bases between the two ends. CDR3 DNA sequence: TGCAGCGTTGCCCTAGACTTCTTTGATGGCTACACCTTC. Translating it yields CSVALDFFDGYTF.

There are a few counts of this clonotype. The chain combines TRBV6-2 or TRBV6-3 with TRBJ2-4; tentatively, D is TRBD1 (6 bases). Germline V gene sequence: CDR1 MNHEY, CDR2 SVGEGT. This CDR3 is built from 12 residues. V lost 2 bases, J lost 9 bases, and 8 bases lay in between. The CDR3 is CASSYGGIIQYF. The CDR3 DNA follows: TGTGCCAGCAGTTACGGGGGCATCATTCAGTACTTC.

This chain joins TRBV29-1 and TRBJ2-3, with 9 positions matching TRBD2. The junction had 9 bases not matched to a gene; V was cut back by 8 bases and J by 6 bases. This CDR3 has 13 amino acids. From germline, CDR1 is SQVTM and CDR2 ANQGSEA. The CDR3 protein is CSQSRGRGDTQYF. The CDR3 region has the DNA TGCAGCCAAAGTCGCGGGAGGGGGGATACGCAGTATTTT.

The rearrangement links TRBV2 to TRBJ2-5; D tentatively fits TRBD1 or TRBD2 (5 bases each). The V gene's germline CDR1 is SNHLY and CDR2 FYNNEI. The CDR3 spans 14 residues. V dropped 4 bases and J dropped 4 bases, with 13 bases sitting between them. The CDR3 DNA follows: TGTGCCAGCAGTGTGCGAAGGGGAGTAGAGACCCAGTACTTC. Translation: CASSVRRGVETQYF.

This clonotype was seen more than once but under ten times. The CDR3 sequence: CASITGGSRTTGELFF. The CDR3 region has the DNA TGTGCCAGCATCACCGGGGGGTCGCGGACGACCGGGGAGCTGTTTTTT. V and J are TRBV28 and TRBJ2-2; 7 bases fit TRBD2. The V and J ends lost 7 bases and 5 bases, in that order; junction bases with no gene match: 13. This CDR3 has 16 residues. Germline lookup yields CDR1 MDHEN and CDR2 SYDVKM.

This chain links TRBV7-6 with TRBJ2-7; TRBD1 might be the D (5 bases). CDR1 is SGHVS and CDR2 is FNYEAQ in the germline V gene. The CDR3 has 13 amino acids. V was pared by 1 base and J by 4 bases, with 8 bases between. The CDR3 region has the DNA TGTGCCAGCAGCTTAGGGGGCAGATACGAGCAGTACTTC. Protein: CASSLGGRYEQYF.

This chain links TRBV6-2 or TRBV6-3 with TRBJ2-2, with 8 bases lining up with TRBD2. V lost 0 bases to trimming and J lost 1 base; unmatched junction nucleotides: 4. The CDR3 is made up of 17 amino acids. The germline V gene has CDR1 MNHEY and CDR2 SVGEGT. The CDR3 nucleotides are TGTGCCAGCAGTTACTCGGCTAGCGGGCAGAACACCGGGGAGCTGTTTTTT. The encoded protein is CASSYSASGQNTGELFF.

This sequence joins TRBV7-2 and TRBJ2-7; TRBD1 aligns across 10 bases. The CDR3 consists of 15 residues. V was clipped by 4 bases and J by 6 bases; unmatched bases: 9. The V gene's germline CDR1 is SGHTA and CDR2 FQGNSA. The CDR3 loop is CASSSSGQGLGEQYF. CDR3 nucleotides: TGTGCCAGCAGCTCTTCGGGACAGGGGTTGGGCGAGCAGTACTTC. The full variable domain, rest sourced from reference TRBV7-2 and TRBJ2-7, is GAGVSQSPSNKVTEKGKDVELRCDPISGHTALYWYRQSLGQGLEFLIYFQGNSAPDKSGLPSDRFSAERTGGSVSTLTIQRTQQEDSAVYLCASSSSGQGLGEQYFGPGTRLTVT.

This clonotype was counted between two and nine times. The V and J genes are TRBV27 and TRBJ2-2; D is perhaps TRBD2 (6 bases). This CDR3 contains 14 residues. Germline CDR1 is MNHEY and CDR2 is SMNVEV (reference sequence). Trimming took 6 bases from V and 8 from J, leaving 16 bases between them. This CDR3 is CASRPGTLHGELFF. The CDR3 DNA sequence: TGTGCCAGCAGACCCGGGACTCTACATGGGGAGCTGTTTTTT.

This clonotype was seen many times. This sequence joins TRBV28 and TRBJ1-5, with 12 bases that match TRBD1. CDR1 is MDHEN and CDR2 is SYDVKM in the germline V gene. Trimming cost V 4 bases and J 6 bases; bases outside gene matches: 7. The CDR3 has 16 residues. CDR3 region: CASSSGTGGRIQPQHF. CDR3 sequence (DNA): TGTGCCAGCAGTTCTGGGACAGGGGGCCGTATTCAGCCCCAGCATTTT.

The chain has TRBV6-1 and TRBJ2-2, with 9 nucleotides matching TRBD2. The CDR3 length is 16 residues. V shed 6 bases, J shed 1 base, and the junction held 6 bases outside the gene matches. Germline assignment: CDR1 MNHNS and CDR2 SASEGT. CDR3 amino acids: CASRSSGGLNTGELFF. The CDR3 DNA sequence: TGTGCCAGCAGGTCCAGCGGGGGGCTGAACACCGGGGAGCTGTTTTTT.

The CDR3 region has the DNA TGCAGTGCTAGTGACAGGGATGGTGGCTACACCTTC. Its translation: CSASDRDGGYTF. This rearrangement joins TRBV20-1 to TRBJ1-2; TRBD1 agrees at 7 bases. The CDR3 has 12 amino acids. Germline CDR1 and CDR2: DFQATT and SNEGSKA (reference sequence). V was pared by 3 bases and J by 7 bases, with 5 bases of the junction left unmatched.

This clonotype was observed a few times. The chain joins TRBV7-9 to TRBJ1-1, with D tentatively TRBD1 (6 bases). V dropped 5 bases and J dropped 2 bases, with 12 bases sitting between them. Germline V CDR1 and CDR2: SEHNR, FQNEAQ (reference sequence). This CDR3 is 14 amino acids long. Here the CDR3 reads CASSKRDTNTEAFF. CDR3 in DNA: TGTGCCAGCAGCAAACGGGACACCAACACTGAAGCTTTCTTT.

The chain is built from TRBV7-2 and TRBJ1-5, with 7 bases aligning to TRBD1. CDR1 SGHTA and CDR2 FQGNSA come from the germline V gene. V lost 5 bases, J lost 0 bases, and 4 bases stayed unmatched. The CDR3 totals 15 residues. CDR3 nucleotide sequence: TGTGCCAGCAGCCCGGGACAGACTAGCAATCAGCCCCAGCATTTT. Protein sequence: CASSPGQTSNQPQHF.

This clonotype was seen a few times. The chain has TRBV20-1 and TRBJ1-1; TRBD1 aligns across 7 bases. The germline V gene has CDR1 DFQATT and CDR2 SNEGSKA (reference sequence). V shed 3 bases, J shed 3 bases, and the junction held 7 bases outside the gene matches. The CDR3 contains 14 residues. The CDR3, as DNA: TGCAGTGCTAGTTATGAGGGGGCAGACACTGAAGCTTTCTTT. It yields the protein CSASYEGADTEAFF.

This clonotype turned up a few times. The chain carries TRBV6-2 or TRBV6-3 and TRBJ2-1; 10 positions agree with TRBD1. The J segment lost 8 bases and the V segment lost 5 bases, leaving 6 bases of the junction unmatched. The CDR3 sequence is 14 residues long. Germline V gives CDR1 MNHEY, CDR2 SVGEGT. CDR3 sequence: CASSRTGGYDEQFF. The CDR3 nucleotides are TGTGCCAGCAGTCGGACAGGGGGATACGATGAGCAGTTCTTC.

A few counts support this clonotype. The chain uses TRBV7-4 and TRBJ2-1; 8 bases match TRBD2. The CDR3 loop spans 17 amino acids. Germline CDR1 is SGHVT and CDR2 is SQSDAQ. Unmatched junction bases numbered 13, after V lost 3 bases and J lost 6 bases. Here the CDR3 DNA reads TGTGCCAGCAGCTTTTACGGGAGGGCCCAAAGTGGCAATGAGCAGTTCTTC. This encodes CASSFYGRAQSGNEQFF.